The 24 T cell receptor beta chains presented below share a single source sample, sequenced in a study of beta chain features in type 1 diabetes (dated by TCRdb to the late 2010s). Paper-wide results and their limitations: In all four CD4+ subsets, TCRB CDR3 length was moderately but significantly shorter in type 1 diabetes patients.

Antigen specificity for these receptors is unknown. Receptors were amplified or captured by the immunoSEQ multiplex PCR assay. The High Capacity cDNA Reverse Transcription Kit was used to reverse transcribe all of the isolated RNA, meaning that expressed TCRB transcripts were what got sequenced. This immuneACCESS table, as held by TCRdb, lists in-frame sequences with V and J called but not all clones. Of the missing ones, under half trace to an unresolved V gene in checked studies; the others have no known cause. This sample comprises about 340,000 clones, roughly 12% of them detected only once. Of the sample, nearly 0.015% falls within the top ten clones. The source material was naive CD4+ T cells from blood. In light of the paper, this sample's cell subset or site label describes: true naive CD4+ T cells. These receptors all stem from a woman between 18 and 30 years old with type 1 diabetes.

The chain employs TRBV18 and TRBJ2-5, with 11 bases that match TRBD1. This CDR3 has 14 residues. Trimming took 6 bases from V and 5 from J; bases not matched to a gene: 5. CDR1 KGHSH and CDR2 LQKENI come from the germline V gene. The CDR3 here is CASSGQGAWETQYF. In nucleotides, the CDR3 is TGTGCCAGCTCCGGACAGGGGGCATGGGAGACCCAGTACTTC.

This clone showed up just once. This chain joins TRBV6-1 and TRBJ2-1, with D uncertain. Trimming left V 9 bases short and J 8 bases short, with 8 bases between. In germline, CDR1 is MNHNS, CDR2 SASEGT. This CDR3 is built from 10 residues. The CDR3 is CARLMDEQFF. The CDR3 nucleotides are TGTGCCAGACTGATGGATGAGCAGTTCTTC.

V and J are TRBV9 and TRBJ2-3; D perhaps matches TRBD2 (7 bases). The V gene lost 0 bases and the J gene lost 4 bases, with 12 bases spanning the gap. There are 15 residues in the CDR3. Germline CDR1 is SGDLS and CDR2 is YYNGEE. DNA for the CDR3: TGTGCCAGCAGCGTAGCTGGGGGGGCATCAGATACGCAGTATTTT. Translating gives CASSVAGGASDTQYF.

The chain links TRBV18 to TRBJ2-1, with a possible D match to TRBD1 (5 bases). This CDR3 is built from 14 residues. The germline V gene has CDR1 KGHSH and CDR2 LQKENI. V gave up 2 bases and J gave up 12 bases, with 17 bases separating them. This CDR3 reads CASSPSTGHPGQFF. For the CDR3, the DNA is TGTGCCAGCTCACCATCTACCGGACATCCTGGGCAGTTCTTC.

The chain is built from TRBV6-5 and TRBJ1-2, with 8 bases fitting TRBD1. Germline CDR1 and CDR2: MNHEY and SVGAGI. Germline trimming cut 6 bases from V and 3 bases from J; bases unmatched to any gene: 3. This CDR3 comprises 13 residues. DNA for the CDR3: TGTGCCAGCAGGCCGGGACAGGACTATGGCTACACCTTC. Amino acid sequence: CASRPGQDYGYTF.

This clone was picked up a small number of times. The rearrangement joins TRBV9 to TRBJ2-1; D gene ambiguous. V lost 0 bases to trimming and J lost 4 bases, with 8 bases between them. The length of the CDR3 is 14 residues. Germline V CDR1 and CDR2: SGDLS, YYNGEE. The CDR3 region has the DNA TGTGCCAGCAGCGTAGGGCGGTCTTACAATGAGCAGTTCTTC. This sequence encodes CASSVGRSYNEQFF.

This rearrangement joins TRBV2 to TRBJ1-1, with 8 bases identical to TRBD1. With 8 bases clipped from V and 2 bases from J, the junction kept 7 bases outside the gene matches. Per germline, CDR1 SNHLY and CDR2 FYNNEI. The CDR3 is 14 amino acids. The CDR3 sequence is CASCQGAGNTEAFF. The CDR3 bases are TGTGCCAGCTGCCAGGGGGCAGGTAACACTGAAGCTTTCTTT.

This clone was counted only a few times. Here the CDR3 DNA reads TGCGCCAGCAGCCCGGACAGGGTACGCTCTGGGGCCAACGTCCTGACTTTC. Protein product: CASSPDRVRSGANVLTF. V usage is TRBV5-1 and J usage is TRBJ2-6; 8 bases are shared with TRBD1. The CDR3 totals 17 residues. The germline CDR1 and CDR2 sequences are SGHRS and YFSETQ. V was pared by 4 bases and J by 0 bases, with 6 bases of the junction left unmatched. Complete variable domain (other parts from reference TRBV5-1 and TRBJ2-6): KAGVTQTPRYLIKTRGQQVTLSCSPISGHRSVSWYQQTPGQGLQFLFEYFSETQRNKGNFPGRFSGRQFSNSRSEMNVSTLELGDSALYLCASSPDRVRSGANVLTFGAGSRLTVL.

A word on this clone: The same CDR3 arises from other DNA sequences in this sample as well. The chain uses TRBV28 and TRBJ2-6, with unresolved D. Trimming took 3 bases from V and 4 from J, leaving 7 bases between them. The germline V gene has CDR1 MDHEN and CDR2 SYDVKM. The CDR3 length is 14 residues. The CDR3 here is CASSLAAGANVLTF. In DNA form, the CDR3 reads TGTGCCAGCAGTTTGGCTGCCGGGGCCAACGTCCTGACTTTC. Full variable domain (rest looked up from reference TRBV28 and TRBJ2-6): DVKVTQSSRYLVKRTGEKVFLECVQDMDHENMFWYRQDPGLGLRLIYFSYDVKMKEKGDIPEGYSVSREKKERFSLILESASTNQTSMYLCASSLAAGANVLTFGAGSRLTVL.

The rearrangement uses TRBV25-1 and TRBJ1-2, with a possible D match to TRBD1 (5 bases). The CDR3 consists of 14 residues. V was pared by 7 bases and J by 4 bases, with 16 bases between. Germline CDR1 and CDR2: MGHDK and SYGVNS. The CDR3: CASTAGPNLYGYTF. In DNA form, the CDR3 reads TGTGCCAGCACCGCAGGGCCGAACCTCTATGGCTACACCTTC.

V gene TRBV5-1 combines with J gene TRBJ2-5; possibly TRBD1 for D (7 bases). Between the trimmed V and J ends, which lost 0 bases and 2 bases, there was a span of 11 bases. The CDR3 runs to 15 residues. Germline CDR1 and CDR2: SGHRS and YFSETQ. The CDR3 is CASSLVAGGQETQYF. The CDR3 DNA is TGCGCCAGCAGCTTGGTGGCAGGGGGGCAAGAGACCCAGTACTTC.

The sample holds a few counts of this clone. This sample also contains other DNA sequences that code for the same CDR3. This rearrangement joins TRBV27 to TRBJ1-1, with D possibly matching TRBD1 (6 bases). With 6 bases removed from V and 1 base from J, the gap between germline ends came to 9 bases. The germline gives CDR1 MNHEY, CDR2 SMNVEV (reference sequence). The CDR3 has 13 residues. Here the CDR3 reads CASSPQGNTEAFF. The CDR3 DNA sequence: TGTGCCAGCAGCCCACAGGGGAACACTGAAGCTTTCTTT.

There are a few counts of this clone. The rearrangement joins TRBV30 to TRBJ2-1; TRBD2 matches at 9 bases. This CDR3 comprises 14 residues. The trim removed 3 bases at V and 3 bases at J, leaving 3 bases unmatched. Germline loops: CDR1 GTSNPN, CDR2 SVGIG (reference sequence). The CDR3 protein is CAWRSSGSYNEQFF. CDR3 in DNA: TGTGCCTGGAGAAGTAGCGGGAGCTACAATGAGCAGTTCTTC.

About this clone: Other nucleotide sequences in the sample specify the same CDR3. The CDR3 sequence is CAWSRGATEAFF. CDR3 nucleotide sequence: TGTGCCTGGAGTAGGGGCGCAACTGAAGCTTTCTTT. This chain links TRBV30 with TRBJ1-1; D is perhaps TRBD1 (5 bases). The CDR3 spans 12 residues. Deletions cut 2 bases from V and 5 bases from J, with 9 bases between. The germline CDR1 and CDR2 sequences are GTSNPN and SVGIG (reference sequence).

This rearrangement joins TRBV7-7 to TRBJ2-7, with 8 positions matching TRBD2. This CDR3 is built from 16 residues. Germline assignment: CDR1 SSHAT and CDR2 FNYEAQ (reference sequence). Trimming took 1 base from V and 3 from J; bases not matched to a gene: 8. CDR3: CASSLGPSGSNYEQYF. The CDR3, as DNA: TGTGCCAGCAGCTTAGGCCCTAGCGGGTCAAACTACGAGCAGTACTTC.

This clone was seen a handful of times. The chain employs TRBV5-4 and TRBJ2-7; no reliable D call. The CDR3 totals 13 residues. The germline CDR1 and CDR2 sequences are SGHNT and YYREEE (reference sequence). V was trimmed by 2 bases and J by 5 bases, leaving 11 bases between them. The DNA of the CDR3 is TGTGCCAGCAGCTTCCGATCACTGGACGAGCAGTACTTC. Translation gives CASSFRSLDEQYF.

V and J are TRBV6-6 and TRBJ2-1; possibly TRBD1 for D (5 bases). CDR3 length equals 12 residues. The germline gives CDR1 MNHNY, CDR2 SVGAGI (reference sequence). Trimming pared 6 bases from V and 5 bases from J, leaving 8 bases between. CDR3 in amino acids: CASSDRNNEQFF. The CDR3 DNA follows: TGTGCCAGCAGCGACAGAAACAATGAGCAGTTCTTC.

A few counts support this clone. V usage is TRBV27 and J usage is TRBJ2-7, with TRBD2 matching 9 bases. CDR3 size: 16 residues. V was pared by 5 bases and J by 4 bases, with 12 bases of the junction left unmatched. CDR1 is MNHEY, CDR2 SMNVEV, per germline (reference sequence). The CDR3 is CASSPRGSGSFYEQYF. DNA for the CDR3: TGTGCCAGCAGTCCTCGGGGTAGCGGGAGTTTTTACGAGCAGTACTTC.

The chain combines TRBV28 with TRBJ2-7, with 7 bases aligning to TRBD2. This CDR3 is built from 14 residues. With 5 bases clipped from V and 2 bases from J, the junction kept 6 bases outside the gene matches. In germline, CDR1 is MDHEN, CDR2 SYDVKM. The CDR3 DNA reads as TGTGCCAGCAGTCGAGGGCTAGCGGCCTACGAGCAGTACTTC. It specifies CASSRGLAAYEQYF.

The CDR3, as DNA: TGTGCCAGCAGCTCCTTAGCGGGACTGAACACCGGGGAGCTGTTTTTT. The encoded protein is CASSSLAGLNTGELFF. The V call is TRBV5-4, the J call TRBJ2-2; 8 bases map to TRBD2. Germline CDR1 SGHNT, CDR2 YYREEE (reference sequence). This CDR3 contains 16 residues. Unmatched junction bases numbered 5, after V lost 3 bases and J lost 1 base.

The rearrangement uses TRBV11-2 and TRBJ2-6, with TRBD1 matching 9 bases. Germline V gene sequence: CDR1 SGHAT, CDR2 FQNNGV. With V trimmed by 6 bases and J by 0 bases, 9 bases remained unmatched. This CDR3 is 18 amino acids long. The CDR3 spells CASRRPGQGFSGANVLTF. The CDR3 DNA sequence: TGTGCCAGCAGACGACCGGGACAGGGCTTCTCTGGGGCCAACGTCCTGACTTTC.

The rearrangement links TRBV19 to TRBJ1-1; 7 positions match TRBD1. CDR3 length: 17 residues. With 9 bases clipped from V and 0 bases from J, the junction kept 16 bases outside the gene matches. Germline V lookup: CDR1 LNHDA, CDR2 SQIVND (reference sequence). The DNA for the CDR3 is TGTGCCAGCAGGGGAACAGGGGTCCTCATTATGAACACTGAAGCTTTCTTT. Residues: CASRGTGVLIMNTEAFF. Combining the CDR3 with reference TRBV19 and TRBJ1-1 gives the whole variable domain DGGITQSPKYLFRKEGQNVTLSCEQNLNHDAMYWYRQDPGQGLRLIYYSQIVNDFQKGDIAEGYSVSREKKESFPLTVTSAQKNPTAFYLCASRGTGVLIMNTEAFFGQGTRLTVV.

This clone was found a few times. The chain combines TRBV10-3 with TRBJ2-7; 8 bases align to TRBD2. V was pared by 7 bases and J by 1 base, with 6 bases of the junction left unmatched. The germline CDR1 and CDR2 sequences are ENHRY and SYGVKD. This CDR3 spans 14 amino acids. CDR3 coding DNA: TGTGCCATCAATTGGACTAGCTCTTCCTACGAGCAGTACGTC. Amino acids: CAINWTSSSYEQYV.

The chain recombines TRBV5-1 with TRBJ1-5; a weak D match, TRBD1 (5 bases). This CDR3 has 15 residues. Germline CDR1 is SGHRS and CDR2 is YFSETQ. The ends were cut back, 0 bases at V and 2 bases at J, with 9 bases in the middle. CDR3 residues: CASSLDGGGNQPQHF. CDR3 DNA: TGCGCCAGCAGCTTGGACGGGGGGGGCAATCAGCCCCAGCATTTT.